The clone carrying this T cell receptor beta chain was counted many times. Its antigen is not identified. The method for making cDNA was 5'RACE, and it used 10-nucleotide random UMIs. In each sequencing run, over 170 million TCR-beta sequences were generated from 15-18 subjects. TCRdb used MiXCR to reprocess the 5' RACE reads, holding one entry per CDR3 protein. This table has 45,000 to 65,000 distinct CDR3 sequences, approximately 8.4% appearing once. V was shortened by 0 bases and J by 4 bases, with 16 bases between the two germline ends. CDR3 length: 16 residues. CDR1 is SGHDT, CDR2 YYEEEE, per germline. This sample is drawn from a study of neurological immune-mediated disorders. Whole-study results and caveats: HTLV-1-associated myelopathy led in TCR clonal expansion, while multiple sclerosis ranked lowest, below healthy controls.

The time point is: longitudinal time-point 3. Unsorted libraries came from 2 million PBMCs stored at -80 °C. The receptor was isolated from a woman aged 40 to 50 in good health. This chain links TRBV5-6 with TRBJ1-1; D is unresolved. The source material was PBMCs. The CDR3: CASSLVANSMSTEAFF. Written as DNA, the CDR3 is TGTGCCAGCAGCTTGGTCGCAAATTCGATGAGCACTGAAGCTTTCTTT.